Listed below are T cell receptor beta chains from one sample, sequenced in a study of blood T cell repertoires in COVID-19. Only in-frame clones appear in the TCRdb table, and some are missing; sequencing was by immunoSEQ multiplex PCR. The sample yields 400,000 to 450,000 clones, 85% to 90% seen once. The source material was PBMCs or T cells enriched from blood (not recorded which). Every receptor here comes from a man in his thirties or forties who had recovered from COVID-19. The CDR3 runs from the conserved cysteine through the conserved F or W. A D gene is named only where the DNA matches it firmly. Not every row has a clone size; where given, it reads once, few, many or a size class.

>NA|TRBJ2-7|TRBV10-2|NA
CASSSRGEQYF
TGCGCCAGCAGTTCTCGGGGCGAGCAGTACTTC
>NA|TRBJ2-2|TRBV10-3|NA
CAIRGDRGGELFF
TGTGCCATCAGGGGTGACCGAGGCGGGGAGCTGTTTTTT
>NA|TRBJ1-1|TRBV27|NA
CASIQGTEAFF
TGTGCCAGCATACAGGGCACTGAAGCTTTCTTT
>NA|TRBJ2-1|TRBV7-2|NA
CASSLGRGLYNEQFF
TGTGCCAGCAGCTTAGGCAGGGGCCTCTACAATGAGCAGTTCTTC
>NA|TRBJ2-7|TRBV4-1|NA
CASSQVAGGASYEQYF
TGCGCCAGCAGCCAAGTAGCTGGAGGGGCCTCCTACGAGCAGTACTTC
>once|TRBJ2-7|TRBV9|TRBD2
CASSVEGGDTYEQYF
TGTGCCAGCAGCGTTGAGGGAGGGGATACCTACGAGCAGTACTTC
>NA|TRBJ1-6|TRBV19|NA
CASSIVQSGSPLHF
TGTGCCAGTAGTATCGTTCAGTCGGGTTCACCCCTCCACTTT
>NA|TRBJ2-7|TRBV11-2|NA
CASSLDRGTYEQYF
TGTGCCAGCAGCTTAGACCGGGGGACCTACGAGCAGTACTTC
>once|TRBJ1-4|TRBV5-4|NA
CASRSDSGNEKLFF
TGTGCCAGCAGATCGGACAGCGGAAATGAAAAACTGTTTTTT
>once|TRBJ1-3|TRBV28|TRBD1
CASSLYWDSSGNTIYF
TGTGCCAGCAGTTTATATTGGGACAGCTCTGGAAACACCATATATTTT
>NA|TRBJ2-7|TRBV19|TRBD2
CASSIEGLAGEQYF
TGTGCCAGTAGTATAGAGGGACTAGCGGGCGAGCAGTACTTC
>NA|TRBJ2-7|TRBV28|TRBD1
CASSFRDRTTYEQYF
TGTGCCAGCAGTTTTCGGGACAGGACCACCTACGAGCAGTACTTC
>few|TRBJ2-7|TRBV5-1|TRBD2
CASSATSGYEQYF
TGCGCCAGCAGCGCCACTAGCGGCTACGAGCAGTACTTC
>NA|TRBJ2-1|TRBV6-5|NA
CASIKSGNNEQFF
TGTGCCAGCATCAAATCCGGGAACAATGAGCAGTTCTTC
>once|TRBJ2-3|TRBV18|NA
CASSDRDTQYF
TGTGCCAGCTCAGATCGGGATACGCAGTATTTT
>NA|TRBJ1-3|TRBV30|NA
CAWTPGHPLPIYF
TGTGCCTGGACTCCAGGACACCCCCTTCCCATATATTTT
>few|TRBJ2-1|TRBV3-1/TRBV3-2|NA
CASSQDRMASSYNEQFF
TGTGCCAGCAGCCAAGACAGGATGGCAAGCTCCTACAATGAGCAGTTCTTC
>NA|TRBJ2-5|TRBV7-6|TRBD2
CASSRRNPTSGFSETQYF
TGTGCCAGCAGCCGACGTAATCCGACTAGCGGGTTCTCAGAGACCCAGTACTTC
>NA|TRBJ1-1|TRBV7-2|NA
CASSHPPDMETMNTEAFF
TGTGCCAGCAGCCATCCCCCGGACATGGAAACCATGAACACTGAAGCTTTCTTT
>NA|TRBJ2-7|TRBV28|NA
CASSLSTAPYEQYF
TGTGCCAGCAGCCTCTCGACAGCCCCCTACGAGCAGTACTTC
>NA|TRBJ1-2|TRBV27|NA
CASRGSNYGYTF
TGTGCCAGTAGAGGCTCAAACTATGGCTACACCTTC
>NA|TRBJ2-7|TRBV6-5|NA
CASKSGTLTYEQYF
TGTGCCAGCAAATCCGGGACACTAACCTACGAGCAGTACTTC
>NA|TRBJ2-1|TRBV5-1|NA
CASSRDSFSYNEQFF
TGCGCCAGCAGCAGAGACAGCTTCTCCTACAATGAGCAGTTCTTC
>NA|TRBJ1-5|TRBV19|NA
CASEDGDYSNQPQHF
TGTGCCAGCGAGGACGGCGACTATAGCAATCAGCCCCAGCATTTT
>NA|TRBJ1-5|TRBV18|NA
CASSLFSNQPQHF
TGTGCCAGCTCTCTCTTTAGCAATCAGCCCCAGCATTTT
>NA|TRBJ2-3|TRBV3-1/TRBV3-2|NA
CASSFVRGASTDTQYF
TGTGCCAGCAGCTTCGTGCGCGGAGCTAGCACAGATACGCAGTATTTT
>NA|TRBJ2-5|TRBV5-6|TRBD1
CASSLVGTAQETQYF
TGTGCCAGCAGCTTGGTGGGGACAGCTCAAGAGACCCAGTACTTC
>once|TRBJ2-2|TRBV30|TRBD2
CAWSGTGTSGRAIGELFF
TGTGCCTGGAGTGGCACTGGGACTAGCGGGAGGGCCATCGGGGAGCTGTTTTTT
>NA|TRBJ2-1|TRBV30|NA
CAWTSSYNEQFF
TGTGCCTGGACTAGCAGCTACAATGAGCAGTTCTTC
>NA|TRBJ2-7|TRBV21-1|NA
CASSNLAGGAGYEQYF
TGTGCCAGCAGCAATTTAGCGGGAGGGGCAGGGTACGAGCAGTACTTC
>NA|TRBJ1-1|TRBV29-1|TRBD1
CSVSKTGGTEAFF
TGCAGCGTTTCAAAGACAGGGGGTACTGAAGCTTTCTTT
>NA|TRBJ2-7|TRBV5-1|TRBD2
CASSLEVTSKSPSSYEQYF
TGCGCCAGCAGCTTGGAAGTGACTAGCAAATCTCCGAGCTCCTACGAGCAGTACTTC
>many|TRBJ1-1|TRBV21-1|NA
CASSKGDNTEAFF
TGTGCCAGCAGCAAGGGAGATAACACTGAAGCTTTCTTT
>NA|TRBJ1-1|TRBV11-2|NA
CASNTVQGQNTEAFF
TGTGCCAGCAACACTGTCCAGGGGCAGAACACTGAAGCTTTCTTT
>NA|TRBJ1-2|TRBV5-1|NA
CASSLGGRDYGYTF
TGCGCCAGCAGCTTGGGTGGGCGGGACTATGGCTACACCTTC
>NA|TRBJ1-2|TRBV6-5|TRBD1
CATRDSNYGYTF
TGTGCCACCCGGGACAGTAACTATGGCTACACCTTC
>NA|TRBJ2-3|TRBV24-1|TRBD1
CATRGDRGSADTQYF
TGTGCCACACGGGGGGACAGGGGGAGTGCAGATACGCAGTATTTT
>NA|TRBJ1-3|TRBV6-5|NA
CASSYSSFSGNTIYF
TGTGCCAGCAGTTACTCTTCCTTCTCTGGAAACACCATATATTTT
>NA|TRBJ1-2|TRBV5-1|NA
CASSLESGPGSGYTF
TGCGCCAGCAGCTTGGAGTCAGGGCCCGGTTCTGGCTACACCTTC
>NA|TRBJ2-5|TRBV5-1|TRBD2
CASSLGLAGAETQYF
TGCGCCAGCAGCCTGGGACTAGCGGGAGCTGAGACCCAGTACTTC
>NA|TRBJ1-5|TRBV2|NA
CASSMYSNQPQHF
TGTGCCAGCAGTATGTATAGCAATCAGCCCCAGCATTTT
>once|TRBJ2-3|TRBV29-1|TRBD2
CSVGGTSGTTTDTQYF
TGCAGCGTTGGAGGGACTAGCGGGACAACCACAGATACGCAGTATTTT
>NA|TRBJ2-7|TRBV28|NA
CASSFSSGYSYEQYF
TGTGCCAGCAGTTTCTCTTCAGGGTATTCCTACGAGCAGTACTTC
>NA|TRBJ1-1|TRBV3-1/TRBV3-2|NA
CASSQAGTLAEAFF
TGTGCCAGCAGCCAAGCCGGGACACTTGCTGAAGCTTTCTTT
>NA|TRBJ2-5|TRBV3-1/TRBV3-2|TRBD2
CASSVGLAGVGETQYF
TGTGCCAGCAGCGTCGGGCTGGCGGGAGTGGGAGAGACCCAGTACTTC
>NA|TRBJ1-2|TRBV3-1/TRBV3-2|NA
CASSQAGGYGYTF
TGTGCCAGCAGCCAAGCCGGGGGTTATGGCTACACCTTC
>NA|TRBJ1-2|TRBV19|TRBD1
CATHRGQSYGYTF
TGTGCCACCCACAGGGGGCAGAGCTATGGCTACACCTTC
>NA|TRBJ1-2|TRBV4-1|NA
CASSQDAGEGYGYTF
TGCGCCAGCAGCCAAGATGCAGGGGAGGGCTATGGCTACACCTTC
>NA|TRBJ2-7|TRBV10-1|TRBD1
CASSPGTESYEQYF
TGCGCCAGCAGTCCCGGGACAGAATCCTATGAGCAGTACTTC
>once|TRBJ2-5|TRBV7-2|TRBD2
CASSSPMAGGQEYF
TGTGCCAGCAGCTCCCCCATGGCGGGGGGGCAAGAGTACTTC
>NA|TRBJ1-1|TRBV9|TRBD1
CASSLRQGRTEAFF
TGTGCCAGCAGCTTAAGACAGGGGCGCACTGAAGCTTTCTTT
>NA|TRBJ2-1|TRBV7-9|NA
CASSLGDTYNEQFF
TGTGCCAGCAGCCTTGGGGACACCTACAATGAGCAGTTCTTC
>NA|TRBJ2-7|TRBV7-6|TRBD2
CASSLALGGAGGTYEQYF
TGTGCCAGCAGCTTAGCCCTCGGGGGAGCGGGAGGGACTTACGAGCAGTACTTC
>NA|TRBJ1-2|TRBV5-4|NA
CASAEENYGYTF
TGTGCCAGTGCGGAGGAAAACTATGGCTACACCTTC